The present T cell receptor beta chain was sequenced within a study of cytomegalovirus exposure and HLA in healthy donors. General study points: An observed cluster of highly shared sequence variants was recorded as a likely sequencing artifact. Presence/absence analyses took donor sequencing depth as roughly uniform.

The CDR3 extends over 15 amino acids. Germline V CDR1 and CDR2: MNHEY, SVGAGI. Trimming at V came to 7 bases and at J to 0 bases, leaving 8 bases not matched to a gene. As for this clone: The antigen remains unidentified.

The PCR employed 60 Vbeta primers together with 13 Jbeta primers. Profiled with immunoSEQ multiplex PCR; TCRdb holds only in-frame clones, not every one. The sample includes about 170,000 clones, 84% of them seen just once. This receptor was identified in a man between 18 and 35 years old in good health and CMV-seronegative. The sequenced sample was PBMCs. The V gene is TRBV6-5, the J gene TRBJ2-7; 8 bases are shared with TRBD2. The DNA of the CDR3 is TGTGCCAGCACCACGGAGGCGGGAGGCTCCTACGAGCAGTACTTC. It translates to CASTTEAGGSYEQYF.